A single sample is the source of the 10 T cell receptor beta chains below, sequenced in a study of spatial heterogeneity in lung cancer. The sample's time point: sample taken at primary tumor resection. Findings of the study overall: It was found that expanded intratumoral alpha and beta TCR counts tracked tumor mutation counts.

These receptors are not linked to any known antigen. TCRdb re-called the 5' RACE reads with MiXCR, one entry per CDR3 protein. The repertoire has 9,700 or so distinct CDR3 sequences, about 6% of them found once; the top ten carry 10%. Source: lung tumor tissue, taken at surgery. The receptors originated from a male donor with early-stage non-small cell lung cancer.

This clonotype was counted many times. This beta chain is an off-target read within a library intended for alpha chains, so its frequency means little. V usage is TRBV19 and J usage is TRBJ1-6; 7 nucleotides agree with TRBD1. V was clipped by 7 bases and J by 7 bases; unmatched bases: 7. Germline V gene data show CDR1 as LNHDA and CDR2 as SQIVND (reference sequence). This CDR3 comprises 14 residues. CDR3 DNA sequence: TGTGCCAGTACCCTGGGACAGAGAAATTCACCCCTCCACTTT. Translating gives CASTLGQRNSPLHF.

Many counts were recorded for this clonotype. With the library built for alpha chains, this beta chain is off target and its frequency is not meaningful. The CDR3 region has the DNA TGTGCCAGCAGCTTGGACAGGGCGAGGGAGACCCAGTACTTC. Encoded protein: CASSLDRARETQYF. The J gene is TRBJ2-5, the V gene TRBV5-4; tentative D call: TRBD1 (6 bases). CDR1 and CDR2 from the germline V gene are SGHNT and YYREEE (reference sequence). The CDR3 sequence is 14 residues long. Trimming removed 0 bases from V and 5 bases from J, with 11 bases in between.

This clonotype was counted at least ten times. For a library built for alpha chains, this beta chain is a stray read; little rests on its size. The V gene is TRBV30, the J gene TRBJ1-1, with D perhaps matching TRBD1 (5 bases). Trimming removed 0 bases at V and 1 base at J, with 9 bases between. The germline CDR1 and CDR2 sequences are GTSNPN and SVGIG (reference sequence). The CDR3 totals 14 residues. CDR3 coding DNA: TGTGCCTGGAGTGTCCAGGGAGGGAACACTGAAGCTTTCTTT. Translating gives CAWSVQGGNTEAFF. The full variable domain, its missing parts supplied by reference TRBV30 and TRBJ1-1, is SQTIHQWPATLVQPVGSPLSLECTVEGTSNPNLYWYRQAAGRGLQLLFYSVGIGQISSEVPQNLSASRPQDRQFILSSKKLLLSDSGFYLCAWSVQGGNTEAFFGQGTRLTVV.

This clonotype was observed many times. This beta chain is an unintended read in a library built for alpha chains; its size means little. The chain carries TRBV27 and TRBJ2-2, with D perhaps matching TRBD1 or TRBD2 (5 bases each). The CDR3 extends over 19 amino acids. The V gene's germline CDR1 is MNHEY and CDR2 SMNVEV (reference sequence). V was shortened by 5 bases and J by 0 bases, with 22 bases between the two germline ends. The CDR3 reads CASSPLLWDRVTNTGELFF. In nucleotides, the CDR3 is TGTGCCAGCAGTCCTCTTCTATGGGACCGGGTAACGAACACCGGGGAGCTGTTTTTT.

Ten or more counts support this clonotype. Little can be read into the size of this beta chain, an off-target read in a library designed for alpha chains. CDR3 in amino acids: CSARGVQGRGREQYF. The CDR3 DNA follows: TGCAGTGCTAGAGGGGTCCAGGGACGTGGTCGCGAGCAGTACTTC. V usage is TRBV20-1 and J usage is TRBJ2-7; D may be TRBD1 or TRBD2 (5 bases each). The CDR3 runs 15 residues. V lost 1 base, J lost 6 bases, and 19 bases lay in between. Germline V gives CDR1 DFQATT, CDR2 SNEGSKA (reference sequence).

This clonotype was picked up many times. This beta chain turned up in a library designed for alpha chains; as an off-target read, its abundance says little. J is TRBJ2-1 and V is TRBV14; D may be TRBD2 (5 bases). Germline CDR1 SGHDN, CDR2 FVKESK. V was clipped by 4 bases and J by 0 bases, with 13 bases between them. The CDR3 is 16 residues long. For the CDR3, the DNA is TGTGCCAGCAGCCCCGTGGTGGGGAGCTCCTACAATGAGCAGTTCTTC. It codes for CASSPVVGSSYNEQFF.

This clonotype turned up a few times. Being off target in a library aimed at alpha chains, this beta chain has a size of little meaning. The genes are TRBV19 and TRBJ2-2; D perhaps matches TRBD2 (5 bases). Trimming pared 6 bases from V and 6 bases from J, leaving 17 bases between. The CDR3 has 15 amino acids. Germline loops: CDR1 LNHDA, CDR2 SQIVND (reference sequence). The CDR3 sequence is CASSPSITSAGELFF. The CDR3 nucleotides read TGTGCCAGTAGCCCGTCCATTACTAGTGCCGGGGAGCTGTTTTTT.

By sample share, this clonotype is medium-sized. This beta chain is an off-target read within a library intended for alpha chains, so its frequency means little. The chain carries TRBV28 and TRBJ1-2; no reliable D call. Germline CDR1 is MDHEN and CDR2 is SYDVKM. CDR3 length: 13 residues. Trimming left V 10 bases short and J 8 bases short, with 20 bases between. This chain's CDR3 is CANSAQRVGGYTF. The CDR3, as DNA: TGTGCCAACTCCGCTCAGAGGGTTGGGGGCTACACCTTC.

There are many counts of this clonotype. The library was built for alpha chains, so this beta chain is an off-target read and its size means little. The V call is TRBV18, the J call TRBJ2-7; D is undetermined. V was shortened by 4 bases and J by 2 bases, with 6 bases between the two germline ends. The germline V gene encodes CDR1 KGHSH and CDR2 LQKENI. The CDR3 extends over 12 amino acids. The CDR3 DNA reads as TGTGCCAGCTCACTTTATGCCTACGAGCAGTACTTC. Encoded protein: CASSLYAYEQYF.

There are many counts of this clonotype. This beta chain is a stray sequence in a library constructed for alpha chains; its clone size is not meaningful. The rearrangement links TRBV11-2 to TRBJ2-3; 9 bases match TRBD2. CDR3 length equals 16 residues. Trimming removed 5 bases from V and 0 bases from J; junction bases left unmatched: 6. Germline lookup yields CDR1 SGHAT and CDR2 FQNNGV. The CDR3 DNA reads TGTGCCAGCAGCCCGGGGACTAGCCTTAGCACAGATACGCAGTATTTT. It is translated as CASSPGTSLSTDTQYF.